The clone carrying this TCR beta chain was seen ten or more times. Its antigen is undetermined. The data stem from a study of T-cell reconstitution after alpha-beta-depleted transplantation in children. Study results and limitations: One year after transplant, T-cell counts and diversity came mostly from newly produced T cells. For some patients, TCRbeta diversity was high at day 60 because of recipient T cells and thymic progenitors that survived. Several hundred graft clones that had expanded were reportedly the source of alpha-beta T cells about two months after transplant.

As it was prepared, the TCRbeta library received unique molecular identifiers. TCRdb reanalysed the PCR reads using MiXCR and keeps one entry per CDR3 protein. The table includes over 150,000 distinct CDR3 sequences, approximately 7% detected once. Germline CDR1 reads SQVTM; CDR2 reads ANQGSEA. V dropped 4 bases and J dropped 4 bases, with 5 bases sitting between them. CDR3 length: 12 residues. The chain uses TRBV29-1 and TRBJ2-6; no clear D gene. The sequencing here drew on PBMCs, taken before TCRalphabeta/CD19-depleted stem cell transplant. The receptor was derived from a boy aged 2 to 10 with acute lymphoblastic leukemia, due to receive a stem cell transplant. In DNA form, the CDR3 reads TGCAGCGTTGGTGGCGGGGCCAACGTCCTGACTTTC. This sequence encodes CSVGGGANVLTF.